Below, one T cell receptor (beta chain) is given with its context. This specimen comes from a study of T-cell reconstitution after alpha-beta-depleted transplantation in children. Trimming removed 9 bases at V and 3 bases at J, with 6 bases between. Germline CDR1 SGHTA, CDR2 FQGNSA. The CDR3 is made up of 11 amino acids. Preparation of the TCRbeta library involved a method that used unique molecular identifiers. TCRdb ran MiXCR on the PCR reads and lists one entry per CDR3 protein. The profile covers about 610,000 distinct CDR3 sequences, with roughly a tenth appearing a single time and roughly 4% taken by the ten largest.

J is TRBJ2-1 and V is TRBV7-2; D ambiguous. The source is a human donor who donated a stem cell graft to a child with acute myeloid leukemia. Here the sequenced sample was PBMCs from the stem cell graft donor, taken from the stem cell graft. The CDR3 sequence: CASQFYNEQFF. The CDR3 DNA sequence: TGTGCCAGTCAGTTCTACAATGAGCAGTTCTTC. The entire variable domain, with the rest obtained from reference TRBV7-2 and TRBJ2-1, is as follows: GAGVSQSPSNKVTEKGKDVELRCDPISGHTALYWYRQSLGQGLEFLIYFQGNSAPDKSGLPSDRFSAERTGGSVSTLTIQRTQQEDSAVYLCASQFYNEQFFGPGTRLTVL.